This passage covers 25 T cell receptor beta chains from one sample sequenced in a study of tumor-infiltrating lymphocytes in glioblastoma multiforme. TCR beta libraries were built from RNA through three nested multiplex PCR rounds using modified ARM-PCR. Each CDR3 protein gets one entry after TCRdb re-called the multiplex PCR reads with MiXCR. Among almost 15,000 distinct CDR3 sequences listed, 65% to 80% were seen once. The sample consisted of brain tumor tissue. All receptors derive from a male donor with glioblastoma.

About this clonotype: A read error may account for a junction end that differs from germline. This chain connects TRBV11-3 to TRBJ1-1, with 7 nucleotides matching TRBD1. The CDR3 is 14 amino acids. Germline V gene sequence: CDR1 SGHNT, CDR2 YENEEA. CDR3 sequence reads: CASSSGQGGTEASF. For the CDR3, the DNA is TGTGCCAGCAGCTCGGGACAAGGGGGCACTGAAGCTTCCTTT.

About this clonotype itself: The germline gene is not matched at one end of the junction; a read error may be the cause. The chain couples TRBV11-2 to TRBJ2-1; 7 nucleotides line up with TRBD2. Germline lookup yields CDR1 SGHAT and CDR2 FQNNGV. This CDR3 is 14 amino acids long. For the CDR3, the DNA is TGTGCCGGCAGCCCCCTTGCGGGAGAGGCCGTGCAGTTCTTC. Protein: CAGSPLAGEAVQFF.

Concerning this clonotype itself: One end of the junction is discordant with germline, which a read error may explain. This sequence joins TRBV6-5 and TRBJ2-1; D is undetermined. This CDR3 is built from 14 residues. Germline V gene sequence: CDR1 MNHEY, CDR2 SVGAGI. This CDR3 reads CASSYGPGFCEQFF. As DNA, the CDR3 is TGTGCCAGCAGTTACGGGCCGGGCTTTTGTGAGCAATTCTTC.

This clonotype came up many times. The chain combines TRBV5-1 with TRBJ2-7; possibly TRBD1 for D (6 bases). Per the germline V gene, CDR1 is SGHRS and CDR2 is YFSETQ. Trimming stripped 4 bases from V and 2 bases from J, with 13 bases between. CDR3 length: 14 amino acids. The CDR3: CASSVGTRAYEQYF. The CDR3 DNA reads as TGCGCCAGCAGCGTCGGGACAAGGGCCTACGAGCAGTACTTC.

In DNA form, the CDR3 reads TGCAGTGCTAGACCCTATCTCGGACTAGCGGGGTACTACGAGCAGTACTTC. Its translation: CSARPYLGLAGYYEQYF. This chain uses TRBV20-1 with TRBJ2-7; TRBD2 matches at 12 bases. V was pared by 2 bases and J by 3 bases, with 11 bases of the junction left unmatched. The CDR3 is made up of 17 amino acids. The germline V gene encodes CDR1 DFQATT and CDR2 SNEGSKA (reference sequence).

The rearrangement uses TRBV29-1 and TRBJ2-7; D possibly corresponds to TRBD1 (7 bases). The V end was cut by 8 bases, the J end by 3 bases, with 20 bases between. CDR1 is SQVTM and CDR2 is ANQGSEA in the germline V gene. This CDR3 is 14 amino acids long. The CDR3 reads CSIQGTEGLYEQYF. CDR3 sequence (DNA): TGCAGCATTCAAGGGACAGAGGGACTCTACGAGCAGTACTTC.

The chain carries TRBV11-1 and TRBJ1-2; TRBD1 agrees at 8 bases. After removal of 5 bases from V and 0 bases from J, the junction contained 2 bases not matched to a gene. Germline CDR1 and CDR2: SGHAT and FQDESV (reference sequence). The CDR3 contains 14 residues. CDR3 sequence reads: CASSLDRANYGYTF. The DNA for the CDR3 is TGTGCCAGCAGCCTGGACAGGGCTAACTATGGCTACACCTTC.

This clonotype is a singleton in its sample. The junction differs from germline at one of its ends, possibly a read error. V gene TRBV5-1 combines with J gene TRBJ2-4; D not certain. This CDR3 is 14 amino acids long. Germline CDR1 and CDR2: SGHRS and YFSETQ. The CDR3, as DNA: TGCGCCAGCAGCGAGACCGTGACCAAAGACATTCAGTACTTC. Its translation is CASSETVTKDIQYF.

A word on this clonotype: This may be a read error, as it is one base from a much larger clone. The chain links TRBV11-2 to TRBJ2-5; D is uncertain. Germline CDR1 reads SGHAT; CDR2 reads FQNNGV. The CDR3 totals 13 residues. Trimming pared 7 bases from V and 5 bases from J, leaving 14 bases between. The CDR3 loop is CASKRGPGETQYF. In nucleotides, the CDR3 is TGTGCCAGCAAACGAGGCCCCGGGGAGACCCAGTACTTC. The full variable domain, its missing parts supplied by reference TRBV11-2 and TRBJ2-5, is EAGVAQSPRYKIIEKRQSVAFWCNPISGHATLYWYQQILGQGPKLLIQFQNNGVVDDSQLPKDRFSAERLKGVDSTLKIQPAKLEDSAVYLCASKRGPGETQYFGPGTRLLVL.

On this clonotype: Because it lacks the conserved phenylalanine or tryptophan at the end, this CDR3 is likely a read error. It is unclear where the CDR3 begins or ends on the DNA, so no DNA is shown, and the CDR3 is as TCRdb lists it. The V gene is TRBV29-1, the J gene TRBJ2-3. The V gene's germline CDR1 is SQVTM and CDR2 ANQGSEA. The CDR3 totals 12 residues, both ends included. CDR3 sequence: CSVEASTDTQYV.

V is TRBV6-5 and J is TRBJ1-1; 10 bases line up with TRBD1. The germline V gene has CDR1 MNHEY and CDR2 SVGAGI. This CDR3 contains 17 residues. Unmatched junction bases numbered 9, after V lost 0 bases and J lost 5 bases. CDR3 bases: TGTGCCAGCAGTTACTCGCCGACAGGGGGCTGGAGGACTGAAGCTTTCTTT. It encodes CASSYSPTGGWRTEAFF.

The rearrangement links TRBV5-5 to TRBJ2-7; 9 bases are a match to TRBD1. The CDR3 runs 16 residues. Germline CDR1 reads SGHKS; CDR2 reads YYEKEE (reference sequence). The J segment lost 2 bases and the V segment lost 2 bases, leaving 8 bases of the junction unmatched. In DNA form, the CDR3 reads TGTGCCAGCAGCTTTGCACAGGGGGCAGACCCCTACGAGCAGTACGTC. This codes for CASSFAQGADPYEQYV.

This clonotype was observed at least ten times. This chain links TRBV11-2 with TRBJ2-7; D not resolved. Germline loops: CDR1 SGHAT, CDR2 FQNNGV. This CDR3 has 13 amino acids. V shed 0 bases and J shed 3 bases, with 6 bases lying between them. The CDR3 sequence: CASSLEVFYEQYF. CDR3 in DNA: TGTGCCAGCAGCTTAGAAGTCTTCTACGAGCAGTACTTC.

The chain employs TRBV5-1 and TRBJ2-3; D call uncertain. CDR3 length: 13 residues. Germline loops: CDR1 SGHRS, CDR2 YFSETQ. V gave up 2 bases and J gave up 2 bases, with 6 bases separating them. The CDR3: CASSFDNTDTQYF. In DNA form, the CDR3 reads TGCGCCAGCAGCTTCGACAACACAGATACGCAGTATTTT.

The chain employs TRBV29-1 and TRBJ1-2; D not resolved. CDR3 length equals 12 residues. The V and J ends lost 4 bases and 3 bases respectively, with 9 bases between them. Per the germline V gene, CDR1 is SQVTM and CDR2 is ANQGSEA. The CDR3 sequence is CSVVVGDYGYTF. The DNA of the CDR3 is TGCAGCGTTGTTGTCGGCGACTATGGCTACACCTTC.

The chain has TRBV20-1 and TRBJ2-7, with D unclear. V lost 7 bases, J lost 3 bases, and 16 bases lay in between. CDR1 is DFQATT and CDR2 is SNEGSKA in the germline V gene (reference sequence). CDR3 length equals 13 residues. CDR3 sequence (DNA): TGCAGTGTTAGGTATCCCTCAATCTACGAGCAGTACTTC. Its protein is CSVRYPSIYEQYF.

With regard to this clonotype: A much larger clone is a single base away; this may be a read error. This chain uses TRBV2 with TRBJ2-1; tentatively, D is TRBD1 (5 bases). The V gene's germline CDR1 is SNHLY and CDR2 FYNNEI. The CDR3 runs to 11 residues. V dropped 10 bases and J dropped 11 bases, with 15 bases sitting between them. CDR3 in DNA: TGTGCCACGGTAGGGGTGGCCAAGCAGTTCTTC. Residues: CATVGVAKQFF.

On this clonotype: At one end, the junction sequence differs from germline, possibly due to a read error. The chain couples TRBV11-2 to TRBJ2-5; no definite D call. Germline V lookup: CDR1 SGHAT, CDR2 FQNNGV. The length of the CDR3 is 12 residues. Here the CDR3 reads CVSSFGGETHYF. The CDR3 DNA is TGCGTCAGCAGCTTTGGCGGAGAGACCCATTACTTC.

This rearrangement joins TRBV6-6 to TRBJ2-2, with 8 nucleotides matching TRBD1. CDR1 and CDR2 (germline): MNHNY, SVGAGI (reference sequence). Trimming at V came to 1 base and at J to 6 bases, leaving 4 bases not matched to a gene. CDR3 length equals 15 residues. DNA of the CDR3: TGTGCCAGCAGTTACTTACAGGGGGTGCCCGGGGAGCTGTTTTTT. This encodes CASSYLQGVPGELFF.

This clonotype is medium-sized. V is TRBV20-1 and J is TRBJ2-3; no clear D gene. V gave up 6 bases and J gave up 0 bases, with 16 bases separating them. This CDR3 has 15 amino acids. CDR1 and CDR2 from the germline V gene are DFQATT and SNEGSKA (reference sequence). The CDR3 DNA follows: TGCAGTGCAATCCCAGCAAGTTATAGCACAGATACGCAGTATTTT. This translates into CSAIPASYSTDTQYF.

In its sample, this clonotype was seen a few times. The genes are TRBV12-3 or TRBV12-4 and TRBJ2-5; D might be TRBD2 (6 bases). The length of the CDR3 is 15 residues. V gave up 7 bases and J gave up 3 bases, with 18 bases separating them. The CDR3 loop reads CASTVVGLEEETQYF. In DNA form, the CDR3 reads TGTGCCAGCACCGTTGTGGGACTCGAGGAAGAGACCCAGTACTTC.

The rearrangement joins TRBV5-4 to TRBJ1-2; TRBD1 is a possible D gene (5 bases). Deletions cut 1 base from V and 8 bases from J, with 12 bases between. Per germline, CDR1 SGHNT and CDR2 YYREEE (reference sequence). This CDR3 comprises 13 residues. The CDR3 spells CASSLYGARGYTF. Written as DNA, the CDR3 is TGTGCCAGCAGCTTGTACGGGGCCCGGGGCTACACCTTC.

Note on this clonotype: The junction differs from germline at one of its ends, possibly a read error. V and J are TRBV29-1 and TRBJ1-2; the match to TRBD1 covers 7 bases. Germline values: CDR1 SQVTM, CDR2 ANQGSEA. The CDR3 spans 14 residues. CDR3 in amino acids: CSVAGAGGGNGYTF. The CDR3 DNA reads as TGTAGCGTGGCCGGGGCAGGGGGAGGCAACGGCTACACCTTC.

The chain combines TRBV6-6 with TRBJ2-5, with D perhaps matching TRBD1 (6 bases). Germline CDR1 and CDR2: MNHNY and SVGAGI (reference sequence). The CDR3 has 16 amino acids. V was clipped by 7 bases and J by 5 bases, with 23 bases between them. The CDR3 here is CASTPDYTGFGETQYF. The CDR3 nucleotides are TGTGCCAGCACCCCGGATTACACAGGGTTTGGGGAGACCCAGTACTTC.

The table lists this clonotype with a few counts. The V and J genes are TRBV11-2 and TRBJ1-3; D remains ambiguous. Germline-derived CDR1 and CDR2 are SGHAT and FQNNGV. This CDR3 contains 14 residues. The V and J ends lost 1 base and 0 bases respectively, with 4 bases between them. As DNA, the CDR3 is TGTGCCAGCAGCTTAGTGCCCTCTGGAAACACCATATATTTT. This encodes CASSLVPSGNTIYF. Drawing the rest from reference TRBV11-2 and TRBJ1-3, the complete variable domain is EAGVAQSPRYKIIEKRQSVAFWCNPISGHATLYWYQQILGQGPKLLIQFQNNGVVDDSQLPKDRFSAERLKGVDSTLKIQPAKLEDSAVYLCASSLVPSGNTIYFGEGSWLTVV.